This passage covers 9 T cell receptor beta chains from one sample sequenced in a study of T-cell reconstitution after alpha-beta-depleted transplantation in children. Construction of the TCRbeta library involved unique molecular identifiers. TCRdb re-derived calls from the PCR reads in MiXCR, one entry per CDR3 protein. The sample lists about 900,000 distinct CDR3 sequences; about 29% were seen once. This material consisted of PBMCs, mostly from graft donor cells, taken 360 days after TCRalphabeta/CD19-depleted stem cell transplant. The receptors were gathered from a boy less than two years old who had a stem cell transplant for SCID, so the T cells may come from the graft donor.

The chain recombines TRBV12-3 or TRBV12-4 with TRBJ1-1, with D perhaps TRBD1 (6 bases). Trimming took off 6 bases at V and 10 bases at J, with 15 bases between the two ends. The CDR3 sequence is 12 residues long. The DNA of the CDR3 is TGTGCCAGCAGCAGGGGAGAGAGGGGAGCTTTCTTT. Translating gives CASSRGERGAFF.

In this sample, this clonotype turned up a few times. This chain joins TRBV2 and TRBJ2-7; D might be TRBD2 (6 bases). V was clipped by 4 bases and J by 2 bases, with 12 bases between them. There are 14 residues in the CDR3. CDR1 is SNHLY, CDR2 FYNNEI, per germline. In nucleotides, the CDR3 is TGTGCCAGCAGTGTAAGGAGGGAGCCCTACGAGCAGTACTTC. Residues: CASSVRREPYEQYF.

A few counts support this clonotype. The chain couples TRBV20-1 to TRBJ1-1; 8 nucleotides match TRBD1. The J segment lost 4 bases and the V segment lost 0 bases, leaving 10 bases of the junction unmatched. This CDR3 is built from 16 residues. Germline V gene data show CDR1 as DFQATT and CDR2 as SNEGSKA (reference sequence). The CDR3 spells CSAREVQGAPTTEAFF. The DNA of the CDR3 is TGCAGTGCTAGAGAGGTTCAGGGGGCGCCGACCACTGAAGCTTTCTTT.

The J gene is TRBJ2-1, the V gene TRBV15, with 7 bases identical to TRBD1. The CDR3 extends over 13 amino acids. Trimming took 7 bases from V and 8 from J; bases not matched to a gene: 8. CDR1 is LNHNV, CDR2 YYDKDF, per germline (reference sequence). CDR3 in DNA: TGTGCCACCACAAAAGGGGGCGCGGATGAGCAGTTCTTC. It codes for CATTKGGADEQFF.

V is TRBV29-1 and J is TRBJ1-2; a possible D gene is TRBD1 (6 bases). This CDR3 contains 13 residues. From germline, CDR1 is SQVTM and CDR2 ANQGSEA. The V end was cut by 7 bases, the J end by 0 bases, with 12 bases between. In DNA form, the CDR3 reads TGCAGCGGGGGGACACTTCCTAACTATGGCTACACCTTC. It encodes CSGGTLPNYGYTF.

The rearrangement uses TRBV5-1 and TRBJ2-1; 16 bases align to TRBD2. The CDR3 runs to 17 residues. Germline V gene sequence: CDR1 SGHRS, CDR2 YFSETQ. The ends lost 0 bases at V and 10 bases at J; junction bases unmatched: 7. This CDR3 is CASSLVGTSGGAWEQFF. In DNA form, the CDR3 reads TGCGCCAGCAGCTTGGTGGGGACTAGCGGGGGGGCCTGGGAGCAGTTCTTC.

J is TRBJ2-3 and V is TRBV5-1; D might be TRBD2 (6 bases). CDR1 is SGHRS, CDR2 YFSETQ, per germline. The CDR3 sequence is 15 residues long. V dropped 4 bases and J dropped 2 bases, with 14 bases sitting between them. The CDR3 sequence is CASSPPGDFTDTQYF. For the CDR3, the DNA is TGCGCCAGCAGCCCGCCGGGGGACTTCACAGATACGCAGTATTTT.

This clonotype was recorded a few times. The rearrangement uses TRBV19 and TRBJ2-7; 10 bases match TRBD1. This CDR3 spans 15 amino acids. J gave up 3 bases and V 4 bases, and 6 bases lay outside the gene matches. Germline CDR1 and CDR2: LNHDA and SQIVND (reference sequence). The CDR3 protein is CASSKTGTGDYEQYF. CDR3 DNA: TGTGCCAGTAGTAAAACCGGGACAGGGGACTACGAGCAGTACTTC.

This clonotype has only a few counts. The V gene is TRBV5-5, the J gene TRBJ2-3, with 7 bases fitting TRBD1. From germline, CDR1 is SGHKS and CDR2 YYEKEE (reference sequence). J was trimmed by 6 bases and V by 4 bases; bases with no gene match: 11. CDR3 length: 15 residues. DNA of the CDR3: TGTGCCAGCAGCAAACAGGGGAGCGACTTTGATACGCAGTATTTT. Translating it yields CASSKQGSDFDTQYF.